The sequence of this T cell receptor beta chain was determined in a study of blood T cell repertoires in COVID-19. Study-level background: COVID-19 samples, acute and convalescent, were from the United States, Italy and Spain. From T cells, B-cell-depleted T cells, or PBMCs came the material, which was cDNA or gDNA.

Trimming cost V 5 bases and J 6 bases, with 19 bases left between them. CDR1 is LNHDA and CDR2 is SQIVND in the germline V gene (reference sequence). CDR3 length equals 15 residues. Per the original data handling: The authors estimated nucleated cell counts from reference gene primer amplification. TCRdb's copy holds only in-frame clones and misses some; the assay was immunoSEQ multiplex PCR. V, J and clone size were drawn from that table, and D and trimming were deduced from the DNA. The sample includes a few hundred thousand clones, 80% to 90% of them seen just once. This clonotype originated in a woman aged 30 to 39 with active or convalescent COVID-19. Specimen: peripheral blood. The chain links TRBV19 to TRBJ1-1, with a tentative D call TRBD1 (6 bases). The CDR3 loop is CASSQGGNKGPEAFF. CDR3 nucleotides: TGTGCCAGTAGTCAAGGGGGAAACAAAGGTCCTGAAGCTTTCTTT. Filled out from reference TRBV19 and TRBJ1-1, the complete variable domain reads DGGITQSPKYLFRKEGQNVTLSCEQNLNHDAMYWYRQDPGQGLRLIYYSQIVNDFQKGDIAEGYSVSREKKESFPLTVTSAQKNPTAFYLCASSQGGNKGPEAFFGQGTRLTVV.